The next 24 T cell receptor beta chains were all read from a single sample in a study of cytomegalovirus exposure and HLA in healthy donors. The PCR had 60 Vbeta and 13 Jbeta primers. Libraries were prepared by immunoSEQ multiplex PCR; TCRdb keeps only in-frame clonotypes and omits some of them. The sample holds about 190,000 clones, approximately 79% seen once. Input material: PBMCs. The receptors stem from a woman between 18 and 29 years old in good health and CMV-seronegative.

The rearrangement links TRBV6-4 to TRBJ2-3, with D perhaps matching TRBD2 (5 bases). The CDR3 covers 13 residues. Looked up from germline, CDR1 is MRHNA and CDR2 is SNTAGT. Trimming took 4 bases from V and 6 from J, leaving 11 bases between them. CDR3 sequence (DNA): TGTGCCAGCAGTGTGGAGGCGACGGATACGCAGTATTTT. Its translation is CASSVEATDTQYF.

This chain connects TRBV4-2 to TRBJ2-5, with 9 bases lining up with TRBD2. The length of the CDR3 is 16 residues. Germline CDR1 LGHNA, CDR2 YNFKEQ. The J segment lost 1 base and the V segment lost 1 base, leaving 4 bases of the junction unmatched. CDR3 sequence (DNA): TGTGCCAGCAGCCAAGGACTAGCGGAAATCCAAGAGACCCAGTACTTC. This codes for CASSQGLAEIQETQYF.

This clone has only a few counts. The CDR3 DNA follows: TGTGCCAGCAGTCCTCCCGGGAGACGCGAGCAGTACTTC. Residues: CASSPPGRREQYF. The J gene is TRBJ2-7, the V gene TRBV11-2; weak D call: TRBD2 (6 bases). Germline V gene data show CDR1 as SGHAT and CDR2 as FQNNGV. V was pared by 6 bases and J by 6 bases, with 15 bases between. The CDR3 extends over 13 amino acids.

V usage is TRBV14 and J usage is TRBJ1-6, with TRBD1 as a possible D gene (5 bases). V gave up 0 bases and J gave up 3 bases, with 9 bases separating them. Per germline, CDR1 SGHDN and CDR2 FVKESK. The CDR3 contains 16 residues. CDR3 amino acids: CASSQDRGLYNSPLHF. For the CDR3, the DNA is TGTGCCAGCAGCCAAGATCGGGGACTCTATAATTCACCCCTCCACTTT.

CDR3 nucleotide sequence: TGTGCCAGCAGCGGGCGACGAAATCAGCCCCAGCATTTT. It codes for CASSGRRNQPQHF. This chain uses TRBV5-6 with TRBJ1-5; D gene unclear. The CDR3 is 13 residues long. V was pared by 4 bases and J by 4 bases, with 9 bases between. Germline V CDR1 and CDR2: SGHDT, YYEEEE.

The rearrangement joins TRBV7-9 to TRBJ2-5; 12 bases line up with TRBD2. Germline V gene data show CDR1 as SEHNR and CDR2 as FQNEAQ (reference sequence). The CDR3 extends over 14 amino acids. The trim removed 0 bases at V and 7 bases at J, leaving 0 bases unmatched. CDR3 amino acids: CASSLALAGGTQYF. In DNA, the CDR3 is TGTGCCAGCAGCTTAGCACTAGCGGGGGGGACCCAGTACTTC.

This rearrangement joins TRBV5-8 to TRBJ1-5; 9 bases align to TRBD1. Trimming took 0 bases from V and 5 from J; bases not matched to a gene: 3. Germline V gives CDR1 SGHTS, CDR2 YDEGEE. The CDR3 spans 15 residues. In DNA, the CDR3 is TGTGCCAGCAGCTTGGGAAGGACAGGGGATCAGCCCCAGCATTTT. It translates to CASSLGRTGDQPQHF.

This chain joins TRBV6-5 and TRBJ2-7; the match to TRBD1 covers 8 bases. Per germline, CDR1 MNHEY and CDR2 SVGAGI. V trimming: 0 bases; J trimming: 7 bases; junction bases outside the gene matches: 11. CDR3 length: 16 amino acids. CDR3 coding DNA: TGTGCCAGCAGTTACTCGAGTACGACAGGGGAGATGGAGCAGTACTTC. It codes for CASSYSSTTGEMEQYF.

DNA for the CDR3: TGTGCCAGCCCCACCCGGGTCCTAAACACTGAAGCTTTCTTT. Its translation is CASPTRVLNTEAFF. The chain joins TRBV5-8 to TRBJ1-1, with no clear D. CDR1 is SGHTS and CDR2 is YDEGEE in the germline V gene. V dropped 7 bases and J dropped 2 bases, with 15 bases sitting between them. The CDR3 runs 14 residues.

J is TRBJ1-2 and V is TRBV30, with no clear D. The germline gives CDR1 GTSNPN, CDR2 SVGIG (reference sequence). The CDR3 runs 14 residues. V was pared by 0 bases and J by 0 bases, with 8 bases between. The CDR3 spells CAWSVGNSNYGYTF. CDR3 DNA sequence: TGTGCCTGGAGTGTTGGTAACTCTAACTATGGCTACACCTTC.

The chain links TRBV19 to TRBJ1-3; 7 nucleotides agree with TRBD1. The germline V gene has CDR1 LNHDA and CDR2 SQIVND (reference sequence). The CDR3 has 17 residues. Trimming cost V 5 bases and J 4 bases; bases outside gene matches: 14. In DNA form, the CDR3 reads TGTGCCAGTAGTCCAAGGCGGGACAGTAAGACGGGAAACACCATATATTTT. It translates to CASSPRRDSKTGNTIYF.

J is TRBJ2-7 and V is TRBV10-1, with D perhaps matching TRBD2 (5 bases). Germline assignment: CDR1 WNHNN and CDR2 SYGVQD (reference sequence). The CDR3 consists of 12 residues. V lost 4 bases and J lost 7, with 11 bases in between. The CDR3 spells CASSAFGIEQYF. For the CDR3, the DNA is TGCGCCAGCAGTGCCTTCGGGATAGAGCAGTACTTC.

The chain carries TRBV2 and TRBJ1-1, with TRBD1 identical over 8 bases. The J segment lost 4 bases and the V segment lost 5 bases, leaving 3 bases of the junction unmatched. The CDR3 is made up of 13 amino acids. Per germline, CDR1 SNHLY and CDR2 FYNNEI. The CDR3 region has the DNA TGTGCCAGCAGTTACAGGGGGGCCACTGAAGCTTTCTTT. Encoded protein: CASSYRGATEAFF.

The CDR3 region has the DNA TGTGCCAGCAGCCCTAGTTCCTCCTACGAGCAGTACTTC. It is translated as CASSPSSSYEQYF. This chain connects TRBV27 to TRBJ2-7; D gene uncertain. Germline values: CDR1 MNHEY, CDR2 SMNVEV (reference sequence). CDR3 size: 13 residues. Between the trimmed V and J ends, which lost 6 bases and 0 bases, there was a span of 9 bases.

This clone was seen a handful of times. CDR3 DNA sequence: TGTGCCAGCAGCAGGACAGTCGGTCAGCCCCAGCATTTT. Its protein is CASSRTVGQPQHF. The genes are TRBV28 and TRBJ1-5; perhaps TRBD1 as D (6 bases). V lost 6 bases and J 6 bases, leaving 12 bases between the germline ends. The germline V gene has CDR1 MDHEN and CDR2 SYDVKM. The CDR3 sequence is 13 residues long.

J is TRBJ1-5 and V is TRBV9; a weak D match, TRBD1 (5 bases). The CDR3 runs 14 residues. V gave up 4 bases and J gave up 4 bases, with 12 bases separating them. Germline V CDR1 and CDR2: SGDLS, YYNGEE. CDR3 sequence (DNA): TGTGCCAGCAGCCCGAACACAGGTAATCAGCCCCAGCATTTT. This codes for CASSPNTGNQPQHF.

The chain links TRBV27 to TRBJ1-2, with 8 positions matching TRBD1. From germline, CDR1 is MNHEY and CDR2 SMNVEV (reference sequence). The CDR3 is 16 amino acids. Trimming cost V 5 bases and J 4 bases; bases outside gene matches: 12. The CDR3 is CASSPPSDRGFYGYTF. In DNA form, the CDR3 reads TGTGCCAGCAGTCCCCCATCTGACAGGGGATTCTATGGCTACACCTTC.

The rearrangement uses TRBV7-9 and TRBJ1-1; no firm D call. There are 13 residues in the CDR3. In germline, CDR1 is SEHNR, CDR2 FQNEAQ (reference sequence). V gave up 1 base and J gave up 1 base, with 4 bases separating them. This chain's CDR3 is CASSLVQNTEAFF. For the CDR3, the DNA is TGTGCCAGCAGCTTAGTCCAGAACACTGAAGCTTTCTTT.

The gene calls are TRBV28 and TRBJ2-7; D remains ambiguous. The CDR3 length is 17 residues. Trimming left V 6 bases short and J 2 bases short, with 23 bases between. Germline loops: CDR1 MDHEN, CDR2 SYDVKM. CDR3 sequence (DNA): TGTGCCAGCAGCACCATCCCCCCCGTCCTTGCGACCTACGAGCAGTACTTC. Translation: CASSTIPPVLATYEQYF. Filled out from reference TRBV28 and TRBJ2-7, the complete variable domain reads DVKVTQSSRYLVKRTGEKVFLECVQDMDHENMFWYRQDPGLGLRLIYFSYDVKMKEKGDIPEGYSVSREKKERFSLILESASTNQTSMYLCASSTIPPVLATYEQYFGPGTRLTVT.

The CDR3, as DNA: TGCAGCGCACCTAGCGTAAGGAACAATGAGCAGTTCTTC. Amino acid sequence: CSAPSVRNNEQFF. The V gene is TRBV29-1, the J gene TRBJ2-1, with a possible D match to TRBD2 (6 bases). V dropped 7 bases and J dropped 5 bases, with 15 bases sitting between them. Germline CDR1 is SQVTM and CDR2 is ANQGSEA. The CDR3 runs to 13 residues.

The V call is TRBV18, the J call TRBJ1-5, with a tentative D call TRBD1 (5 bases). V was clipped by 6 bases and J by 6 bases, with 9 bases between them. CDR1 is KGHSH, CDR2 LQKENI, per germline. The CDR3 is made up of 12 amino acids. CDR3 nucleotides: TGTGCCAGCTCCCGGCAGGGTCAGCCCCAGCATTTT. As protein: CASSRQGQPQHF.

The chain is built from TRBV25-1 and TRBJ2-1, with TRBD1 matching over 7 bases. The CDR3 contains 13 residues. The germline gives CDR1 MGHDK, CDR2 SYGVNS. V shed 4 bases and J 9 bases; nucleotides not matched to a gene: 6. The CDR3 region is CASSADRPTEQFF. The CDR3 DNA follows: TGTGCCAGCAGTGCGGACAGGCCCACTGAGCAGTTCTTC.

V gene TRBV25-1 combines with J gene TRBJ2-3; 9 bases line up with TRBD2. The CDR3 loop spans 15 amino acids. Unmatched junction bases numbered 10, after V lost 8 bases and J lost 4 bases. Germline CDR1 and CDR2: MGHDK and SYGVNS. CDR3 residues: CASGGTSIVADTQYF. The CDR3 coding sequence is TGTGCCAGCGGGGGGACTAGCATAGTCGCAGATACGCAGTATTTT.

V is TRBV11-2 and J is TRBJ2-3, with TRBD2 matching over 8 bases. From germline, CDR1 is SGHAT and CDR2 FQNNGV. The CDR3 loop spans 15 amino acids. With V trimmed by 6 bases and J by 2 bases, 7 bases remained unmatched. CDR3 DNA: TGTGCCAGCAGTCCTACACTAGCGGACACAGATACGCAGTATTTT. Protein sequence: CASSPTLADTDTQYF.